The clone carrying this T cell receptor beta chain was recorded at least ten times. Its antigen remains unidentified. Unsorted bulk tissue of about 20-32 mg yielded co-extracted RNA and DNA. No patient had received treatment, and all had chronic HBV infection. The researchers produced TCR beta cDNA from around 0.5 ug total RNA with a constant-region primer. TCR beta libraries came from three nested multiplex PCR rounds using slightly modified ARM-PCR. Two initial PCR rounds of around 9 cycles each paired TRBV1-TRBV30 forward primers with a C-beta reverse primer. TCRdb passed the multiplex PCR reads through MiXCR, listing each CDR3 protein once. This table has around 120,000 distinct CDR3 sequences, approximately 68% appearing once. The sample originates from a study of tumor-infiltrating lymphocytes in primary liver carcinoma. Study results and limitations: For tumor-adjacent and tumor-blood pairs, overlap was less than that seen for tumor region pairs.

Trimming left V 4 bases short and J 3 bases short, with 19 bases between. CDR1 and CDR2 (germline): SGHRS, YFSETQ. The CDR3 covers 16 residues. The TCR sequence derives from a woman aged 55-75 years with primary liver carcinoma and hepatitis B virus infection. The chain links TRBV5-1 to TRBJ2-5; a weak D match, TRBD1 (5 bases). Sequencing was performed on tumor-adjacent normal liver tissue. The CDR3 protein is CASSDLGQTGKETQYF. CDR3 coding DNA: TGCGCCAGCAGCGACTTGGGGCAGACGGGCAAAGAGACCCAGTACTTC.